The 16 T cell receptor beta chains in this list originate from one sample, sequenced in a study of cytomegalovirus exposure and HLA in healthy donors. Primers included in the PCR were 60 Vbeta and 13 Jbeta primers. TCRdb's copy holds only in-frame clones and misses some; the assay was immunoSEQ multiplex PCR. The data show 200,000 to 250,000 clones, 65% to 90% seen once. Material: PBMCs. Receptors were obtained from a girl under 18 in good health and CMV-seronegative.

V is TRBV7-2 and J is TRBJ1-5; no firm D call. V shed 6 bases and J shed 3 bases, with 9 bases lying between them. CDR3 size: 13 residues. Germline assignment: CDR1 SGHTA and CDR2 FQGNSA. The CDR3 region has the DNA TGTGCCAGCAGACTCCACCCCAATCAGCCCCAGCATTTT. As protein: CASRLHPNQPQHF. Based on the CDR3 plus reference TRBV7-2 and TRBJ1-5, the full variable domain is GAGVSQSPSNKVTEKGKDVELRCDPISGHTALYWYRQSLGQGLEFLIYFQGNSAPDKSGLPSDRFSAERTGGSVSTLTIQRTQQEDSAVYLCASRLHPNQPQHFGDGTRLSIL.

This clone was seen a handful of times. This chain joins TRBV5-8 and TRBJ1-5, with TRBD1 matching 7 bases. With V trimmed by 4 bases and J by 5 bases, 6 bases remained unmatched. This CDR3 has 14 residues. Germline V gene sequence: CDR1 SGHTS, CDR2 YDEGEE. The CDR3 DNA follows: TGTGCCAGCAGCCCGGACAGGACCTATCAGCCCCAGCATTTT. Translated, it gives CASSPDRTYQPQHF.

This clone came up a few times. The chain recombines TRBV6-5 with TRBJ1-2; TRBD1 might be the D (6 bases). The CDR3 contains 15 residues. Trimming took off 6 bases at V and 4 bases at J, with 18 bases between the two ends. Germline-derived CDR1 and CDR2 are MNHEY and SVGAGI. CDR3 protein: CASRHRQALGYGYTF. The CDR3 DNA follows: TGTGCCAGCAGACACCGACAGGCTCTGGGCTATGGCTACACCTTC.

This clone was counted once. The chain recombines TRBV7-2 with TRBJ2-2, with D perhaps matching TRBD2 (5 bases). Germline-derived CDR1 and CDR2 are SGHTA and FQGNSA. V lost 1 base and J lost 7, with 13 bases in between. The CDR3 has 15 residues. DNA for the CDR3: TGTGCCAGCAGCTTAGAATCCGGGGTGATCGGGGAGCTGTTTTTT. It encodes CASSLESGVIGELFF.

The chain carries TRBV11-2 and TRBJ2-3, with 8 bases that match TRBD1. CDR3 size: 14 residues. Germline V gene lookup returns CDR1 SGHAT and CDR2 FQNNGV. With V trimmed by 7 bases and J by 5 bases, 8 bases remained unmatched. Written as DNA, the CDR3 is TGTGCCAGCAACACCCCCAGGGGGCAAGATACGCAGTATTTT. This gives the protein CASNTPRGQDTQYF.

The chain couples TRBV10-2 to TRBJ2-5; 8 bases align to TRBD2. V was clipped by 6 bases and J by 0 bases; unmatched bases: 6. The CDR3 has 15 amino acids. Germline V gene lookup returns CDR1 WSHSY and CDR2 SAAADI. CDR3 sequence: CASRDGGGYQETQYF. CDR3 in DNA: TGCGCCAGCAGAGATGGCGGGGGGTACCAAGAGACCCAGTACTTC.

In this sample, this clone turned up once. V is TRBV19 and J is TRBJ2-3, with a possible D match to TRBD2 (5 bases). V was cut by 8 bases and J by 5 bases, with 11 bases left in between. This CDR3 is built from 12 residues. The germline CDR1 and CDR2 sequences are LNHDA and SQIVND (reference sequence). The CDR3 DNA reads TGTGCCAGTGGAACCCGGGGAGATACGCAGTATTTT. Its protein product is CASGTRGDTQYF.

This clone has just one count. The gene calls are TRBV19 and TRBJ1-2; a weak D match, TRBD1 (6 bases). V gave up 8 bases and J gave up 8 bases, with 30 bases separating them. This CDR3 has 17 amino acids. Germline assignment: CDR1 LNHDA and CDR2 SQIVND (reference sequence). The CDR3 here is CASYYSGPGTPPLGYTF. CDR3 in DNA: TGTGCCAGTTATTATTCCGGTCCCGGGACACCCCCTCTGGGCTACACCTTC.

This chain joins TRBV5-4 and TRBJ2-6, with D tentatively TRBD1 (5 bases). Trimming removed 6 bases from V and 2 bases from J, with 21 bases in between. The CDR3 contains 18 residues. CDR1 and CDR2 (germline): SGHNT, YYREEE (reference sequence). In nucleotides, the CDR3 is TGTGCCAGCACCCGGAGTCCAGGGAAAAGCCCTGGGGCCAACGTCCTGACTTTC. Translation gives CASTRSPGKSPGANVLTF.

This sequence joins TRBV5-5 and TRBJ2-7; D uncertain. Trimming cost V 2 bases and J 6 bases, with 27 bases left between them. This CDR3 has 18 residues. Germline V CDR1 and CDR2: SGHKS, YYEKEE (reference sequence). The DNA for the CDR3 is TGTGCCAGCAGCTTAATCTTTAACCGGTATGAGGCCGTGGGCGAGCAGTACTTC. Its translation: CASSLIFNRYEAVGEQYF.

V and J are TRBV7-6 and TRBJ2-7, with 7 bases fitting TRBD1. J lost 2 bases, V lost 3 bases, and 4 bases had no gene match. This CDR3 region has 14 residues. CDR1 and CDR2 (germline): SGHVS, FNYEAQ. The CDR3: CASSLNRGPYEQYF. The CDR3 nucleotides are TGTGCCAGCAGCTTGAACAGGGGTCCCTACGAGCAGTACTTC.

V usage is TRBV5-4 and J usage is TRBJ2-1; 9 bases are a match to TRBD2. Trimming at V came to 2 bases and at J to 7 bases, leaving 10 bases not matched to a gene. The germline V gene has CDR1 SGHNT and CDR2 YYREEE (reference sequence). CDR3 size: 16 residues. Written as DNA, the CDR3 is TGTGCCAGCAGCTTCGGTAGCGGGAGATATATAAATGAGCAGTTCTTC. Protein sequence: CASSFGSGRYINEQFF.

A single count supports this clone. The chain joins TRBV6-1 to TRBJ1-5, with 7 positions matching TRBD1. Germline V gene sequence: CDR1 MNHNS, CDR2 SASEGT. The CDR3 spans 15 residues. V shed 2 bases, J shed 4 bases, and the junction held 5 bases outside the gene matches. The CDR3 here is CASSETGARNQPQHF. DNA for the CDR3: TGTGCCAGCAGTGAAACAGGGGCGCGGAATCAGCCCCAGCATTTT.

The rearrangement uses TRBV7-2 and TRBJ1-2; 7 positions match TRBD1. After removal of 11 bases from V and 5 bases from J, the junction contained 11 bases not matched to a gene. The CDR3 has 13 residues. Looked up from germline, CDR1 is SGHTA and CDR2 is FQGNSA. Written as DNA, the CDR3 is TGTGCCTCCACCAGGACAGGCGAGTATGGCTACACCTTC. Translated: CASTRTGEYGYTF.

The rearrangement joins TRBV27 to TRBJ2-1; D is perhaps TRBD2 (5 bases). Trimming left V 6 bases short and J 4 bases short, with 10 bases between. The germline V gene encodes CDR1 MNHEY and CDR2 SMNVEV (reference sequence). This CDR3 spans 13 amino acids. The CDR3 coding sequence is TGTGCCAGCAGCTCCGGGATGTACAATGAGCAGTTCTTC. It codes for CASSSGMYNEQFF.

The CDR3 bases are TGTGCCTGGAGTGGGGGGAGGTCGACAGGGGGATACACTGAAGCTTTCTTT. This sequence encodes CAWSGGRSTGGYTEAFF. The V call is TRBV30, the J call TRBJ1-1, with 9 positions matching TRBD1. The CDR3 extends over 17 amino acids. V lost 1 base to trimming and J lost 3 bases; unmatched junction nucleotides: 12. CDR1 GTSNPN and CDR2 SVGIG come from the germline V gene (reference sequence).